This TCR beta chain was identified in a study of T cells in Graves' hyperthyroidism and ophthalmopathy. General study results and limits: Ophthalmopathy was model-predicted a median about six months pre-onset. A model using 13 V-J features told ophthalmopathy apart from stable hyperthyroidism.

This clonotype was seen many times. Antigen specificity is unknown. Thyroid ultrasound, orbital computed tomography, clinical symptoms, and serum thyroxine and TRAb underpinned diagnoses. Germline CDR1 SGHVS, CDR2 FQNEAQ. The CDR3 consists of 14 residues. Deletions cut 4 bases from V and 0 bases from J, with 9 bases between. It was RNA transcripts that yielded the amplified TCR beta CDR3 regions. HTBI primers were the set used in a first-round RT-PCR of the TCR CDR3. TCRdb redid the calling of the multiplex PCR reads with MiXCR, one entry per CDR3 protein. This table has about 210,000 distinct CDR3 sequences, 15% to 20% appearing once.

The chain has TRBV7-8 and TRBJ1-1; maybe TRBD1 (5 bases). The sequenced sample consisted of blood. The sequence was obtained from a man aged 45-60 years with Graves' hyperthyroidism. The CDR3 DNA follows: TGTGCCAGCAGCTGGGGACGGATGAACACTGAAGCTTTCTTT. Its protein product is CASSWGRMNTEAFF.